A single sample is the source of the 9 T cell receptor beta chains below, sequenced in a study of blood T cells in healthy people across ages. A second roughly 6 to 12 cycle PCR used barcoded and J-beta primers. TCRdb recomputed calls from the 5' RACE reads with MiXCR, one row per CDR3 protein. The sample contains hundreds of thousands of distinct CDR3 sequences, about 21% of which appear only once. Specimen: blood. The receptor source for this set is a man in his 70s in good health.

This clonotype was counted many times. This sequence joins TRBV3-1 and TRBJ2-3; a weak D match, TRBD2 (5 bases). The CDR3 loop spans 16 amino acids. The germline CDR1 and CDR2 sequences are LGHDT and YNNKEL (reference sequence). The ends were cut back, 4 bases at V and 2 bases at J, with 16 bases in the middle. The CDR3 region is CASSPGLSPDTDTQYF. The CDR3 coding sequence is TGTGCCAGCAGCCCTGGACTGTCCCCTGACACAGATACGCAGTATTTT.

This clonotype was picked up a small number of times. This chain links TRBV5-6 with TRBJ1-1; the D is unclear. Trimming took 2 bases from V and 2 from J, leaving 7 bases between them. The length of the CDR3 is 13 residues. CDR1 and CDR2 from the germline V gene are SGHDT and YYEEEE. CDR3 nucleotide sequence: TGTGCCAGCAGCTTCGCACCTAACACTGAAGCTTTCTTT. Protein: CASSFAPNTEAFF.

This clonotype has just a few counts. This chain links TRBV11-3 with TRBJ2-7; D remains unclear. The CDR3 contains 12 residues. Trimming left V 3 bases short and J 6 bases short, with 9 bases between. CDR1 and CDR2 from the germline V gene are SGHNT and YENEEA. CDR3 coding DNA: TGTGCCAGCAGCTTTAAAGGAGCCGAGCAGTACTTC. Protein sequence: CASSFKGAEQYF.

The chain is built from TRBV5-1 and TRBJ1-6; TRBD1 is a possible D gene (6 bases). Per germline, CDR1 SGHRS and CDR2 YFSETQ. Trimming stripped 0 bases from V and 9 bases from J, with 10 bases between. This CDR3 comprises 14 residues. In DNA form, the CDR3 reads TGCGCCAGCAGCTTGGATGGGGGGCGTTCACCCCTCCACTTT. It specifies CASSLDGGRSPLHF.

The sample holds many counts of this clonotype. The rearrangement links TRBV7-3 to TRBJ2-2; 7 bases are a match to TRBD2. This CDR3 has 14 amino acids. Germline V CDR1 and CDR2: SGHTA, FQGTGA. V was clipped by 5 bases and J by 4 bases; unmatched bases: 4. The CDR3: CASSQAGPTGELFF. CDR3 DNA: TGTGCCAGCAGCCAAGCGGGACCCACCGGGGAGCTGTTTTTT.

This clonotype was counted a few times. In DNA, the CDR3 is TGCAGTGCTAGCCCTCCGAGTCGAGAGACCCAGTACTTC. It is translated as CSASPPSRETQYF. The chain has TRBV20-1 and TRBJ2-5; D is uncertain. This CDR3 is built from 13 residues. In germline, CDR1 is DFQATT, CDR2 SNEGSKA (reference sequence). The germline V and J ends were trimmed by 3 bases and 4 bases, with 12 bases remaining between them.

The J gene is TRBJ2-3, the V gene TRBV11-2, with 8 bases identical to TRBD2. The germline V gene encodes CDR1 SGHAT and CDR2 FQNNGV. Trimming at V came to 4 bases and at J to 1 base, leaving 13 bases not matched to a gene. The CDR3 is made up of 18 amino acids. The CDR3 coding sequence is TGTGCCAGCAGCTCCGGGAGGGTACTAGGAGCGCGCACAGATACGCAGTATTTT. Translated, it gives CASSSGRVLGARTDTQYF.

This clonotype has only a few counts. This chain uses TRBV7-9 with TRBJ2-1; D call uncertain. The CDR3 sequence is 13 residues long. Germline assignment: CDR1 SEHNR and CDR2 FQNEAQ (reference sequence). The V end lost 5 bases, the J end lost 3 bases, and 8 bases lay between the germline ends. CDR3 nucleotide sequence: TGTGCCAGCAGCCCACTAAACTACAATGAGCAGTTCTTC. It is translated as CASSPLNYNEQFF.

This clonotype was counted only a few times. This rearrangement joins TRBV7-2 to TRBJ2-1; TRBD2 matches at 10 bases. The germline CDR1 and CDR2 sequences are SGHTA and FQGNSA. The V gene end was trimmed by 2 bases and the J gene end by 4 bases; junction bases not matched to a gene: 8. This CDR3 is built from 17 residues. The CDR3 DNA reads TGTGCCAGCAGCTTACCGAGCGGGAGGGGATTATACAATGAGCAGTTCTTC. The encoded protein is CASSLPSGRGLYNEQFF. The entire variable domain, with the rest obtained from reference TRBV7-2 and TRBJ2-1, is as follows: GAGVSQSPSNKVTEKGKDVELRCDPISGHTALYWYRQSLGQGLEFLIYFQGNSAPDKSGLPSDRFSAERTGGSVSTLTIQRTQQEDSAVYLCASSLPSGRGLYNEQFFGPGTRLTVL.